Sequencing of this T cell receptor (beta chain) was carried out in a study of blood T cell repertoires in COVID-19. On the study more broadly: Italy, Spain and the United States were the sources of the convalescent and acute COVID-19 samples.

From germline, CDR1 is SNHLY and CDR2 FYNNEI. The CDR3 is made up of 12 amino acids. V was clipped by 6 bases and J by 7 bases; unmatched bases: 1. As handled by the study authors: Nucleated cell counts were estimated from reference gene primer amplification. TCRdb keeps only in-frame clones here, not all; method: immunoSEQ multiplex PCR. The DNA was the basis for D and trimming; V, J and clone size are from that table. The repertoire holds just over 250,000 clones, with roughly nine tenths as singletons. The chain joins TRBV2 to TRBJ2-1; 9 bases are a match to TRBD1. This TCR came from a man aged 55 to 70 who had recovered from COVID-19. Sequenced sample: peripheral blood. The CDR3 coding sequence is TGTGCCAGCAGGGGGACAGGGAATGAGCAGTTCTTC. This codes for CASRGTGNEQFF.